This TCR beta chain was retrieved from a study of metastatic and nonmetastatic thyroid tumors. Background on the study: Repertoires were compared across blood and tumor or nodule tissue from malignant and benign thyroid patients. The study's findings and limits: Benign nodules reportedly had significantly lower TCR beta diversity than malignant thyroid tumors in blood and tumor.

Authors' data handling: A papillary thyroid cancer distant-metastasis classifier was built from CDR3 differences across clinicopathological groups. TCRdb reprocessed the PCR reads using MiXCR. For this entry, the V and J calls and clone size follow TCRdb and not the study's own pipeline. The sample has roughly 64,000 clones; just over 4% are singletons. Germline lookup yields CDR1 SEHNR and CDR2 FQNEAQ (reference sequence). This CDR3 is 15 amino acids long. V shed 5 bases and J shed 0 bases, with 14 bases lying between them. This clone came up many times. Its antigen is unidentified. Patients had received no treatment of any kind before thyroid surgery.

The clonotype was recovered from a female donor with papillary thyroid cancer or a benign thyroid nodule (not recorded which). Some clones in this sample may be carry-over from other donors' samples. Sequenced: blood. The chain uses TRBV7-9 and TRBJ2-7; D not certain. The CDR3 region has the DNA TGTGCCAGCAGCGGGTTAGGGCCTCGCTCCTACGAGCAGTACTTC. Translation: CASSGLGPRSYEQYF.